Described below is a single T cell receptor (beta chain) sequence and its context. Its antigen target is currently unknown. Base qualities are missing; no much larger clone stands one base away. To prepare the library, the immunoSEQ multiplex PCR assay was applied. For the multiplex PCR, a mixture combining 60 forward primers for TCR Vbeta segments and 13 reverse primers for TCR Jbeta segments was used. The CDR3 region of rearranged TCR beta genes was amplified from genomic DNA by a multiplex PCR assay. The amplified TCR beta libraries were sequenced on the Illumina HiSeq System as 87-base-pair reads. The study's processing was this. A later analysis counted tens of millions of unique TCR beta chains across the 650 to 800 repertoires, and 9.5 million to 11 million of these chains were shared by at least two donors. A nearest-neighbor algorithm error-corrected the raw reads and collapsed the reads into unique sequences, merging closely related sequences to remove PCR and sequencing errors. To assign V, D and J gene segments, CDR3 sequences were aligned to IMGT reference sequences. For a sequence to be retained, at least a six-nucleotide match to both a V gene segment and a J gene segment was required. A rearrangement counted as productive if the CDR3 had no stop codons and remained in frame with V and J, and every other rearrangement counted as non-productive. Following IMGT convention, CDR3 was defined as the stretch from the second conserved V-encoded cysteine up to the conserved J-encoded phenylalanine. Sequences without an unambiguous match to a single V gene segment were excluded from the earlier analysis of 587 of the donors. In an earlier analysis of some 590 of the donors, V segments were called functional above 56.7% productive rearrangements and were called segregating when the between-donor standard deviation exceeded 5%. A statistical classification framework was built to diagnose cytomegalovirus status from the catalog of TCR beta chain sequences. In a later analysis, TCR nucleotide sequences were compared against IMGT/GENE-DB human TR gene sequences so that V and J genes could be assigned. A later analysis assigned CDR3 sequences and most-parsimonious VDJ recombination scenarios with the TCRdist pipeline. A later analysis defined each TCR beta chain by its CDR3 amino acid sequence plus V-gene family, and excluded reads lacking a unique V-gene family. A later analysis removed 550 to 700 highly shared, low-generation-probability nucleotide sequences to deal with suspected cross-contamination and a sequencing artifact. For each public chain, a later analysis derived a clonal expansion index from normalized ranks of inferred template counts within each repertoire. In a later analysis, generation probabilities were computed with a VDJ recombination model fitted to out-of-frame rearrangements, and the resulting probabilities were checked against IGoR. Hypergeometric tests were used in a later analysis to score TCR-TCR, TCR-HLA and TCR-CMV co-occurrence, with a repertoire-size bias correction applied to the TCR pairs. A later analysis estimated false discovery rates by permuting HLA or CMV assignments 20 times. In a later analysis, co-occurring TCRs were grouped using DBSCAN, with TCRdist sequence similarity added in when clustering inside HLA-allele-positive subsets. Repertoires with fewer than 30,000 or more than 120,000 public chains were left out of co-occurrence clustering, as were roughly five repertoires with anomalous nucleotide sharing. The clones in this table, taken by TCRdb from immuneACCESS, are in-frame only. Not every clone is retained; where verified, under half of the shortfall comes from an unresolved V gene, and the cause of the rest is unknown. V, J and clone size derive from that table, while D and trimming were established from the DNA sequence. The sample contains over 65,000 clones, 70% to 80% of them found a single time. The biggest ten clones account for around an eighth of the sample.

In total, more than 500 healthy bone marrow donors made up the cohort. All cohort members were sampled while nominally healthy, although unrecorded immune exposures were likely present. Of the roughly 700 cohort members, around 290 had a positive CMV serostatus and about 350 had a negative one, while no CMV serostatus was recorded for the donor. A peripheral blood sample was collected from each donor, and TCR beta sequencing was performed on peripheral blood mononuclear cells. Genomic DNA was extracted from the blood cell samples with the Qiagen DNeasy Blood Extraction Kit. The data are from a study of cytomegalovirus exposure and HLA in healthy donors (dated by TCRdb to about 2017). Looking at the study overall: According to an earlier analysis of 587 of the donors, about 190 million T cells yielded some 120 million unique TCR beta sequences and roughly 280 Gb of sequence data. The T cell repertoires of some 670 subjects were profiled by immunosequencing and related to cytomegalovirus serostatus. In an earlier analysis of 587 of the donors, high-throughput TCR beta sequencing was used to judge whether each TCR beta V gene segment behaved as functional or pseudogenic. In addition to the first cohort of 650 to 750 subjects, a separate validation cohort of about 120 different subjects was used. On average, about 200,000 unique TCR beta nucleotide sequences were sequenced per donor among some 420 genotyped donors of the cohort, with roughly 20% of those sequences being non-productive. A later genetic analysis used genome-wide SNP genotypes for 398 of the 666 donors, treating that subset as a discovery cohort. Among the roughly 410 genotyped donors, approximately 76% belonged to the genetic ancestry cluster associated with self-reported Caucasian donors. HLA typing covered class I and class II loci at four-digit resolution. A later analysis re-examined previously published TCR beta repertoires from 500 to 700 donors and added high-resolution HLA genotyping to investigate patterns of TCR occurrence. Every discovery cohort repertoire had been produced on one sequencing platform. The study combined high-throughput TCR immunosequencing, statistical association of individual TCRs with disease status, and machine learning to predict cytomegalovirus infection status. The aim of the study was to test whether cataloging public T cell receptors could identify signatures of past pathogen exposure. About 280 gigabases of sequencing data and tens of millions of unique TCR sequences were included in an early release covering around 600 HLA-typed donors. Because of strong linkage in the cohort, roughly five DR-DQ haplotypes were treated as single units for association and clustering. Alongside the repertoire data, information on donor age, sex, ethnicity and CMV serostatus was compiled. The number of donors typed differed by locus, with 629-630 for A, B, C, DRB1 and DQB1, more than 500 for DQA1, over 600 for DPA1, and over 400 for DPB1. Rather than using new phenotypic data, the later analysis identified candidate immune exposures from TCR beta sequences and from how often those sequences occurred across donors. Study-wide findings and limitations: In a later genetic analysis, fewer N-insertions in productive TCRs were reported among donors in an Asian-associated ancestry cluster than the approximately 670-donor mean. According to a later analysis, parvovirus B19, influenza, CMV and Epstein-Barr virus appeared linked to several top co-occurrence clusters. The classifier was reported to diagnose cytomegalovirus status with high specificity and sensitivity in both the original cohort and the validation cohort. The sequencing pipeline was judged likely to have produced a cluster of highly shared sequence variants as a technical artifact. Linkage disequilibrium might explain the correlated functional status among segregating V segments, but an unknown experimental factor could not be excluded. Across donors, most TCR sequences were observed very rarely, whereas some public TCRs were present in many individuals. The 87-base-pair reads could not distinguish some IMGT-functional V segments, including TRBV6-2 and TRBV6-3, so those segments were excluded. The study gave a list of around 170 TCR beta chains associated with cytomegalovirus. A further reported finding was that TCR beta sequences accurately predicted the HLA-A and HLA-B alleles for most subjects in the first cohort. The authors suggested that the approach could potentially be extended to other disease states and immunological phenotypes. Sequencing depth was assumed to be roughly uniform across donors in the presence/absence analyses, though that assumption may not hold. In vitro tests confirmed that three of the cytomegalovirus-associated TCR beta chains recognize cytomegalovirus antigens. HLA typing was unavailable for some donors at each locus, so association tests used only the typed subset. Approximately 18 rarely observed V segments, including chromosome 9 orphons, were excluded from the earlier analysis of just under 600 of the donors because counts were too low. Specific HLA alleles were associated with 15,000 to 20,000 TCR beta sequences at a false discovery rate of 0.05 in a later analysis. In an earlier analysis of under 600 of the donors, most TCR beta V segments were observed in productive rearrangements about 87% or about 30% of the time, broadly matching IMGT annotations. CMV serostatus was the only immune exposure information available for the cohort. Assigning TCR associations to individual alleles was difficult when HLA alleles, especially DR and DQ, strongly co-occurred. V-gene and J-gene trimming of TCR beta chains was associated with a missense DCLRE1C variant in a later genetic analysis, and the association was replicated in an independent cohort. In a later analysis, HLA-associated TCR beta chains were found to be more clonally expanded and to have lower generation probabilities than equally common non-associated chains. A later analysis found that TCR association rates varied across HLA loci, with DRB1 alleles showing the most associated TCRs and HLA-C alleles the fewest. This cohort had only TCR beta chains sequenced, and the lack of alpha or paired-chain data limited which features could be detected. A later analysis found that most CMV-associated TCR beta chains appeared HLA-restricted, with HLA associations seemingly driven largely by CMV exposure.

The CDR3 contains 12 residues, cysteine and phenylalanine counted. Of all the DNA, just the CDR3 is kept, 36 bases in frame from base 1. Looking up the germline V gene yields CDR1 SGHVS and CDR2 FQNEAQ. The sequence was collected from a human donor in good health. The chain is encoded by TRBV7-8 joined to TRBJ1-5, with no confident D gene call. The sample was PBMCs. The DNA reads TGTGCGTCTGCGGCGAGCAATCAGCCCCAGCATTTT. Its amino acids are CASAASNQPQHF.